This section outlines one T cell receptor beta chain sequence together with its context. As yet, its antigen is unknown. The TCR alpha and TCR beta cDNA libraries, bearing sample barcodes and UMIs, were generated by 5'RACE using constant-segment primers. TCRdb analysed the 5' RACE reads with MiXCR anew, one entry per CDR3 protein. The table has around 450,000 distinct CDR3 sequences, 20% to 25% seen once; the top ten hold 7% to 9.5%. This sample is part of a study of T-cell memory formation after mild COVID-19. Whole-study context: Largely donor-specific sequence clusters came from a couple of donors. General study findings and limits: Among CD4+ contracting clones, most were CM and EM, and CD8+ ones EMRA. Clones contracting day 15 to 85 were balanced CD4/CD8; later expanders leaned CD4+.

This CDR3 has 14 amino acids. V dropped 0 bases and J dropped 6; count of bases not matched to a gene: 4. Germline CDR1 reads PRHDT; CDR2 reads FYEKMQ (reference sequence). Sequencing used PBMCs or a T cell subset sorted from them (not recorded which). The rearrangement joins TRBV13 to TRBJ2-5; 7 nucleotides match TRBD2. This TCR was recovered from an adult woman who had mild COVID-19 (a few samples of this study predate the infection). Cell type and time point are not known. The CDR3 bases are TGTGCCAGCAGCTTAGGCGGGGGGATTCAGACCCAGTACTTC. It encodes CASSLGGGIQTQYF.